Sequencing of this T cell receptor (beta chain) was carried out in a study of shared clonotypes between healthy human individuals (dated by TCRdb to 2018 to 2021). Concerning the study at large: The cohort comprised a couple of women and three men aged 18 to 49 years. For each donor, CD4 naive and CD4 memory were each given three plates, CD8 naive was given two plates, and CD8 memory was given one plate. Different laboratories and diverse techniques were used to prepare libraries and sequence TCR repertoires, to increase sequencing depth and limit assay-specific biases. Leukapheresis yielded between about 0.94 and 9.5 billion PBMCs per donor. The study deeply sequenced blood TCR repertoires of five healthy adults to estimate repertoire size and the extent of clonotype sharing between individuals.

TCR CDR3 regions were amplified from genomic DNA by multiplex PCR using the deep immunoSEQ assay. For each cell subset, the extracted genomic DNA was distributed evenly across all wells of several immunoSEQ 96-well plates, and each plate served as one replicate. For sorted subsets, approximately 200 ng of genomic DNA, equivalent to around 29,000 T cell genomes, went into each replicate PCR. The purified libraries were quantified using a Qubit 3.0 fluorometer, sized with a Bioanalyzer 2100, and then quantified again using the KAPA Library Quantification kit. Every immunoSEQ 96-well plate was sequenced on a dedicated single-read 150-cycle Illumina NextSeq 550 flow cell. As for how the authors treated the data: Because only junctional sequences without quality scores were contained in the immunoSEQ output, filtering matching that applied to full-length reads could not be performed. Sequences were annotated with PyIR, a Python wrapper for IgBLAST v1.9, using IMGT germline references to assign V/J genes and CDR3. Reads were filtered out if the reads had weak V/J assignments (E-value above 1e-6), no CDR3, stop codons, out-of-frame junctions, or ambiguous translated residues. V3J clonotypes were defined as sequences sharing an identical inferred V gene, J gene, and CDR3 amino acid sequence. To compute the percentage overlap between repertoires, the number of shared unique clonotypes was divided by the size of the smaller repertoire. Three approaches were used to assess repertoire richness: RTK rarefaction, the Chao1 estimator, and Recon v2.1 estimates of unobserved clonotypes. OLGA was used to compute generation probabilities for all TCRbeta clonotypes that the gDNA method yielded from several donors. TCRdb mirrors the immuneACCESS table, restricted to in-frame sequences. Some clones are absent from its copies; in checked studies, under half trace to an unresolved V gene, and the reason for the others is unknown. The DNA gave D and trimming, while V, J and clone size come from that table. Here the sample has 2 million to 2.5 million clones; 90% to 97% occur a single time. Jointly, the top ten make up roughly 0.13% of the sample.

The full study reports these points: Around 5% of naive CD4, 3.5% of naive CD8, around 2.3% of memory CD4, and 0.4% of memory CD8 clonotypes were shared across a few donors. Rarefaction of sorted-subset datasets indicated incomplete sequencing despite the large sequencing depth. Pairwise subsampling indicated that sequencing depth was expected to affect the degree of clonotype sharing among donors. Higher generation probabilities were observed for clonotypes shared by all four sorted-subset donors than for non-shared clonotypes. Larger estimated clonotype richness was generally found for naive subsets than for memory subsets. Sampling was limited to blood, and TCR repertoires in tissue likely differ from TCR repertoires in blood. Because the study included only a small number of donors, the genetic and exposure-history diversity represented was limited.

Donors were healthy HIV-negative adults with no recently reported acute infections or vaccinations. All donors were Caucasian adults living in Nashville, Tennessee, USA. CD4+ T cells were enriched through magnetic negative selection, after which naive cells were positively selected on CD45RA and the remaining negative fraction served as the memory subset. Blood was obtained by leukapheresis, after which PBMCs were separated by Ficoll-Histopaque density gradient centrifugation and cryopreserved in liquid nitrogen vapor phase. Purity and quantity of every magnetically sorted T cell population were checked by analytical flow cytometry. Genomic DNA was isolated from every sorted fraction and measured by UV absorbance on a Nanodrop 2000c. Comment on this clone: The antigen it recognizes is unknown. Base qualities are not at hand, and no much larger clone is one base apart.

Trimming accounts for 4 bases at V and 0 bases at J, while the number of junction bases matched to no gene is 8. CDR1 is given as SGHTS and CDR2 as YDEGEE, both from the germline V gene. The CDR3 has 18 amino acids, counting the end cysteine and phenylalanine. Only the CDR3 DNA stays, 54 bases, in frame from base 1. This sequence originates from a man aged 18-30 years in good health. Sequencing input: naive CD4+ T cells sorted from blood. The meaning of the sample's cell subset or site label: CD45RA+ positively selected. The chain is made from TRBV5-8 and TRBJ2-3; TRBD2 aligns with 13 central bases. The CDR3 in this case is CASSLGTSGARSTDTQYF. The bases are TGTGCCAGCAGCCTCGGGACTAGCGGGGCACGTAGCACAGATACGCAGTATTTT.